The clone carrying this TCR beta chain has only one observation. The antigen remains undetermined. This sample was included in a study of shared clonotypes between healthy human individuals. Sequencing was performed with immunoSEQ multiplex PCR; in TCRdb, only in-frame clones are kept and a portion is missing. The data show a few hundred thousand clones, with roughly 96% seen just once and 0.32% held by the top ten. Trimming removed 6 bases at V and 3 bases at J, with 12 bases between. The CDR3 runs 13 residues. Germline values: CDR1 MNHEY, CDR2 SVGAGI. Study-level points and caveats: Memory subsets had estimated richness that was generally smaller than that of naive subsets.

This chain uses TRBV6-5 with TRBJ2-7; D is possibly TRBD1 (5 bases). This clonotype was obtained from a man aged 25-40 years in good health. The sequenced sample consisted of memory CD8+ T cells sorted from blood. The sample's subset: CD45RO+ cells pooled with CCR7-negative TemRA cells. CDR3 sequence: CASRQGLLYEQYF. CDR3 nucleotides: TGTGCCAGCAGGCAGGGCCTCCTCTACGAGCAGTACTTC.